This paragraph reports one T cell receptor (beta chain). What it binds is not known. This specimen comes from a study of T-cell memory formation after mild COVID-19. Whole-study context: Clustering of TCRs was largely donor specific.

TCRdb fed the 5' RACE reads into MiXCR, producing one record per CDR3 protein. Found here are around 370,000 distinct CDR3 sequences, over 20% of them singletons; the top ten hold under 15%. The study, taken as a whole, reports: CD4+ contracting clones were found mainly in CM and EM, and CD8+ ones in EMRA.

This clonotype was sampled from an adult woman who had mild COVID-19 (a few samples of this study predate the infection). Cell type and time point are not known. The sequenced material came from PBMCs or a T cell subset sorted from them (not recorded which).

CDR3 bases: TGTGCCAGTCTGACTAGCGGGACAGGTTTTGGCGCAGATACGCAGTATTTT. Protein sequence: CASLTSGTGFGADTQYF. This sequence joins TRBV6-5 and TRBJ2-3, with TRBD2 identical over 11 bases. The CDR3 runs to 17 residues. Germline V CDR1 and CDR2: MNHEY, SVGAGI. J lost 4 bases, V lost 9 bases, and 15 bases had no gene match.